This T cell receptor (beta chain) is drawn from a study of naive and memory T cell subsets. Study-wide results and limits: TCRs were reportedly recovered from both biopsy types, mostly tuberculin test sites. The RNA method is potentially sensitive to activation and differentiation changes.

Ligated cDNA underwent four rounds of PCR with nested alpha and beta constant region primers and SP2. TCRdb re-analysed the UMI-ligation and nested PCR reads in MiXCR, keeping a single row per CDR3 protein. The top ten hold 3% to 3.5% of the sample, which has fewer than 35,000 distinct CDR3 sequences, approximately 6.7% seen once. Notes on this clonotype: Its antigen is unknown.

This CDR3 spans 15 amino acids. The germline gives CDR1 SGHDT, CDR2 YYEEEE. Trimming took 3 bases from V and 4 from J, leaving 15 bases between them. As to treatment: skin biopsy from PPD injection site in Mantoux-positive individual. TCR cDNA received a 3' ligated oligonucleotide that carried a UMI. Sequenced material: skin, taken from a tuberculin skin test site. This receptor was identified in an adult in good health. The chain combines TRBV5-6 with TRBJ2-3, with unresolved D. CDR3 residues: CASSSSDAVPDTQYF. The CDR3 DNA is TGTGCCAGCAGCTCGAGTGATGCGGTTCCAGATACGCAGTATTTT. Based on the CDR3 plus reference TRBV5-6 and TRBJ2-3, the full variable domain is DAGVTQSPTHLIKTRGQQVTLRCSPKSGHDTVSWYQQALGQGPQFIFQYYEEEERQRGNFPDRFSGHQFPNYSSELNVNALLLGDSALYLCASSSSDAVPDTQYFGPGTRLTVL.